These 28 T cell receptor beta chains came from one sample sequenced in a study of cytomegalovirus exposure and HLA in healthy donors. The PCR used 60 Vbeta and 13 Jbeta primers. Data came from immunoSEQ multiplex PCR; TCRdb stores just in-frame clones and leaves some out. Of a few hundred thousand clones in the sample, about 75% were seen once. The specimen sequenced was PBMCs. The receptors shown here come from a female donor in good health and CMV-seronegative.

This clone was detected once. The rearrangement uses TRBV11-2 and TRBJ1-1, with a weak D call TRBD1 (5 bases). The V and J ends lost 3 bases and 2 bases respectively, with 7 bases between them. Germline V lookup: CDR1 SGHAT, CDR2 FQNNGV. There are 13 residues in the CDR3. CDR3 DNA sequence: TGTGCCAGCAGCTTCGGGGGTAACACTGAAGCTTTCTTT. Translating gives CASSFGGNTEAFF.

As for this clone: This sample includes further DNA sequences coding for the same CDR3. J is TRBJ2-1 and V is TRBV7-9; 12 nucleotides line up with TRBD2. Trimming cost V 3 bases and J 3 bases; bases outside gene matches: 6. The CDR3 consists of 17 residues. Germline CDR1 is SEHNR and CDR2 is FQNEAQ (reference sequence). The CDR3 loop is CASSFGLAGGVYNEQFF. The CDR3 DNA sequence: TGTGCCAGCAGCTTTGGGCTAGCGGGAGGGGTCTACAATGAGCAGTTCTTC.

CDR3 DNA: TGTGCCAGCGTCGCTCTAGGCGGCATTAGCTATGGCTACACCTTC. This translates into CASVALGGISYGYTF. The gene calls are TRBV27 and TRBJ1-2; D not certain. This CDR3 comprises 15 residues. V dropped 8 bases and J dropped 4 bases, with 20 bases sitting between them. From germline, CDR1 is MNHEY and CDR2 SMNVEV (reference sequence).

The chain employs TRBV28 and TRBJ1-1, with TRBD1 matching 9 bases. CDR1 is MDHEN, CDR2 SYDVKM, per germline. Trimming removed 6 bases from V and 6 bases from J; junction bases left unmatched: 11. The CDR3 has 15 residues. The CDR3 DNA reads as TGTGCCAGCAGGTCCCGACAGGGGGGGTTTGCTGAAGCTTTCTTT. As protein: CASRSRQGGFAEAFF. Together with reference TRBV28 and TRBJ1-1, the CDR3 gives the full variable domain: DVKVTQSSRYLVKRTGEKVFLECVQDMDHENMFWYRQDPGLGLRLIYFSYDVKMKEKGDIPEGYSVSREKKERFSLILESASTNQTSMYLCASRSRQGGFAEAFFGQGTRLTVV.

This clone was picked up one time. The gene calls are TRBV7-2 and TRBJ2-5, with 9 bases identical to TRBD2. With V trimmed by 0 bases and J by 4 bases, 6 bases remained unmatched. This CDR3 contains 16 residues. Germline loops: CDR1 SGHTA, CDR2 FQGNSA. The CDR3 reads CASSLALGAGGETQYF. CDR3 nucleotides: TGTGCCAGCAGCTTAGCGCTGGGAGCGGGAGGAGAGACCCAGTACTTC.

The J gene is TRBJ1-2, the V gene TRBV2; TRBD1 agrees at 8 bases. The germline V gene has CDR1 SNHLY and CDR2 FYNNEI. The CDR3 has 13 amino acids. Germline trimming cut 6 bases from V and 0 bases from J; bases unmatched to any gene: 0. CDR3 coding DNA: TGTGCCAGCAGGGACAGGGCTAACTATGGCTACACCTTC. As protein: CASRDRANYGYTF.

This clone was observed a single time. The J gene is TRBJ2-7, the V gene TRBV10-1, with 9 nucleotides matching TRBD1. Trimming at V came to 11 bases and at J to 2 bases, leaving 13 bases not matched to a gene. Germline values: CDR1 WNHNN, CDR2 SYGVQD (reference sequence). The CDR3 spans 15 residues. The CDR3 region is CAGLMTGGSPYEQYF. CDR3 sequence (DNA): TGCGCCGGTCTAATGACAGGGGGTTCCCCCTACGAGCAGTACTTC.

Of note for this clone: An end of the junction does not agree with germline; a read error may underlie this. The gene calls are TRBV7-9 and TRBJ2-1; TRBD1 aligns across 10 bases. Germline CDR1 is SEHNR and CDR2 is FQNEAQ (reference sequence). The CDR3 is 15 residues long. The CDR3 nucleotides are TGTTCCAGCAGCCCCTGGACAGGGGGTTACAATGAGCAGTTCTTC. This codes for CSSSPWTGGYNEQFF.

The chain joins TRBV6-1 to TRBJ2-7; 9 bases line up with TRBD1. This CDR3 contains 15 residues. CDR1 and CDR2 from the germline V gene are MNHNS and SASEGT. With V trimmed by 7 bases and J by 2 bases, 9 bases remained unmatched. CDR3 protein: CASTRDRGIPYEQYF. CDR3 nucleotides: TGTGCCAGCACCCGAGACAGGGGGATTCCCTACGAGCAGTACTTC.

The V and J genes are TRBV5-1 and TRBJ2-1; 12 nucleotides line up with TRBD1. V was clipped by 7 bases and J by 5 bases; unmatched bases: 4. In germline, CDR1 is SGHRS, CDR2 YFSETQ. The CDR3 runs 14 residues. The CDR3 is CASGTGGFDNEQFF. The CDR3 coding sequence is TGCGCCAGCGGGACAGGGGGCTTTGACAATGAGCAGTTCTTC. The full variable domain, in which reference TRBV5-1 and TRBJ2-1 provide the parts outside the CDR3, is KAGVTQTPRYLIKTRGQQVTLSCSPISGHRSVSWYQQTPGQGLQFLFEYFSETQRNKGNFPGRFSGRQFSNSRSEMNVSTLELGDSALYLCASGTGGFDNEQFFGPGTRLTVL.

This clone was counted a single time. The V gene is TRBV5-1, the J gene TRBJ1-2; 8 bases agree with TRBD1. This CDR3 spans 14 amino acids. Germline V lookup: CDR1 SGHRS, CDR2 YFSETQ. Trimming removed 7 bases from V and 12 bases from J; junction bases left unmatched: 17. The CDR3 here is CASGQGTTGSKDTF. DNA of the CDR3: TGCGCCAGCGGACAGGGAACCACCGGATCGAAGGACACCTTC.

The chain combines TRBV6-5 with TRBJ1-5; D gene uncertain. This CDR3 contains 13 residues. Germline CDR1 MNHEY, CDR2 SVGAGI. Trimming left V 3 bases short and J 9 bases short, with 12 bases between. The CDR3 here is CASSYARHWPQHF. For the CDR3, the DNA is TGTGCCAGCAGTTATGCCAGGCACTGGCCCCAGCATTTT.

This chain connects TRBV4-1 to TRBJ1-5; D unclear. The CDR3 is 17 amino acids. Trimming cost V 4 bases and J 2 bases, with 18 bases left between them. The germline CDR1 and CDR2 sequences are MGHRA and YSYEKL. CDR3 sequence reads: CASSRAEGRMGNQPQHF. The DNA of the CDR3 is TGCGCCAGCAGCCGGGCCGAGGGCAGGATGGGCAATCAGCCCCAGCATTTT.

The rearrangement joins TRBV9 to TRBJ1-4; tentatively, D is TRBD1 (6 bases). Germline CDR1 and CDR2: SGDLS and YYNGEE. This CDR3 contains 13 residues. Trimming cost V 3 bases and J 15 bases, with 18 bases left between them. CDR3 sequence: CASSAKRGGDMFF. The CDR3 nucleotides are TGTGCCAGCAGCGCGAAGAGGGGGGGCGATATGTTTTTT.

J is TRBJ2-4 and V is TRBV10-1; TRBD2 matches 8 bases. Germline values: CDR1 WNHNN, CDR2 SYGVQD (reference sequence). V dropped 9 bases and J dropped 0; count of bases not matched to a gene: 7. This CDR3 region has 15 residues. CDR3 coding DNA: TGCGCCAGTGTAGCGGGACGGATAGCCAAAAACATTCAGTACTTC. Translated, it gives CASVAGRIAKNIQYF.

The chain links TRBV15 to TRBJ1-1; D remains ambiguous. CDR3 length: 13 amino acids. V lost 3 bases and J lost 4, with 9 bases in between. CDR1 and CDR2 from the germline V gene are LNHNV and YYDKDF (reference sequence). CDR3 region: CATSRARGTEAFF. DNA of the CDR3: TGTGCCACCAGCAGGGCACGGGGCACTGAAGCTTTCTTT.

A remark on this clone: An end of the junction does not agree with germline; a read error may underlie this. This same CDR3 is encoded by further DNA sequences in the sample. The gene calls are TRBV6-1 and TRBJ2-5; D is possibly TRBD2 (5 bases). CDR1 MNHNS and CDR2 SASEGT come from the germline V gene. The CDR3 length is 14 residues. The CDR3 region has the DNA TGTGCCAGCAGTGAAGCGGGAGCGTACGAGACTCAGTACTTC. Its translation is CASSEAGAYETQYF.

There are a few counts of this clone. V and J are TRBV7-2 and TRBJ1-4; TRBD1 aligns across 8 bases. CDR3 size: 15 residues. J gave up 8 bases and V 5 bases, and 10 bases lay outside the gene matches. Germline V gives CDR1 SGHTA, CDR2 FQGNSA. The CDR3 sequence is CASSIAGTGTEKLFF. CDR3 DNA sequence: TGTGCCAGCAGCATCGCCGGGACAGGTACCGAAAAACTGTTTTTT.

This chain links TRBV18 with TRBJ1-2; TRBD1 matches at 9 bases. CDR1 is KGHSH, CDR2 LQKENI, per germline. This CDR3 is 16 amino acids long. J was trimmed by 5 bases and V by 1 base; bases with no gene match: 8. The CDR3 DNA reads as TGTGCCAGCTCACCACTCACGGGACAGGGAAATTATGGCTACACCTTC. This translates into CASSPLTGQGNYGYTF. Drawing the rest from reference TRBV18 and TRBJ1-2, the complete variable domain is NAGVMQNPRHLVRRRGQEARLRCSPMKGHSHVYWYRQLPEEGLKFMVYLQKENIIDESGMPKERFSAEFPKEGPSILRIQQVVRGDSAAYFCASSPLTGQGNYGYTFGSGTRLTVV.

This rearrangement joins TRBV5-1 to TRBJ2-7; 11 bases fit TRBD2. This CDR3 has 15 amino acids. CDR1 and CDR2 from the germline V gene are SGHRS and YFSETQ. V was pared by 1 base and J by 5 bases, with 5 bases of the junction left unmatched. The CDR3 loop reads CASSLTSGRTHEQYF. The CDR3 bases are TGCGCCAGCAGCTTGACTAGCGGGAGAACCCACGAGCAGTACTTC.

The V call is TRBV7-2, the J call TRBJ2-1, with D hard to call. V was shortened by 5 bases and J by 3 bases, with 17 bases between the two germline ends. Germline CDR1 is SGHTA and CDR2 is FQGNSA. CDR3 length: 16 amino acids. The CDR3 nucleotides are TGTGCCAGCAGCGTATTAGCATTAGCTCTCTACAATGAGCAGTTCTTC. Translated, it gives CASSVLALALYNEQFF.

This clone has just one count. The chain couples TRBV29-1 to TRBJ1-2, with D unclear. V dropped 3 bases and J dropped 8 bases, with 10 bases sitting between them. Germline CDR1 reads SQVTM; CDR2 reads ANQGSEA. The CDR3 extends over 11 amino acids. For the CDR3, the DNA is TGCAGCGTTGATGGAGGTCACGGCTACACCTTC. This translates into CSVDGGHGYTF.

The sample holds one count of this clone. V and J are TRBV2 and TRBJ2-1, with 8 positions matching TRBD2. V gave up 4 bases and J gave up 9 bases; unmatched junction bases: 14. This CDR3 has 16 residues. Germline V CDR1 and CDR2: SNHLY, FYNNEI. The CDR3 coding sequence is TGTGCCAGCAGTGTCTCAGGTAGCGGGGTCTCGGGTGAGCAGTTCTTC. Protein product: CASSVSGSGVSGEQFF.

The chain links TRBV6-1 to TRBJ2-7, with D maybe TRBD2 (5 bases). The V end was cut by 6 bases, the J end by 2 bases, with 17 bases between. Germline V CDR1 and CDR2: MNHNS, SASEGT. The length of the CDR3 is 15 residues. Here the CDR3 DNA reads TGTGCCAGCAGAAAAGAGGGCGCAGCAGCCTACGAGCAGTACTTC. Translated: CASRKEGAAAYEQYF.

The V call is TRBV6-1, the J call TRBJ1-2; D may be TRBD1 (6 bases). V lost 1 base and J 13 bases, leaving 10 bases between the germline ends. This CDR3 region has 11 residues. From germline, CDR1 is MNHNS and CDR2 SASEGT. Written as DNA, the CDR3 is TGTGCCAGCAGTGAAGAGGGGGGGCCCACCTTC. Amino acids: CASSEEGGPTF.

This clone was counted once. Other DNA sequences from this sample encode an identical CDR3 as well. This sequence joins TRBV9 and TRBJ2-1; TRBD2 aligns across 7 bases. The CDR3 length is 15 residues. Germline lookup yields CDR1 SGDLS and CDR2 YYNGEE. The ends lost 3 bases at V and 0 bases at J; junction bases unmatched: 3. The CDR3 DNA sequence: TGTGCCAGCAGCGGCGGCGGGAGCTCCTACAATGAGCAGTTCTTC. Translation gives CASSGGGSSYNEQFF.

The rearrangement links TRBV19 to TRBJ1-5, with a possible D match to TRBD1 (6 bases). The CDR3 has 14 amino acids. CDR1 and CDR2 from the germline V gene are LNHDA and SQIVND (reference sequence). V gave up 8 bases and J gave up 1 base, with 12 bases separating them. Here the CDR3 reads CASGITGSNQPQHF. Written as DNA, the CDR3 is TGTGCCAGTGGAATAACAGGGAGCAATCAGCCCCAGCATTTT.

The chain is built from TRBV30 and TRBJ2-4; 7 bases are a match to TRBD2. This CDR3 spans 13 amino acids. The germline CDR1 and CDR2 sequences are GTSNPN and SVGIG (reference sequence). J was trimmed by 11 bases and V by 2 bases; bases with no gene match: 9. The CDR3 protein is CAWSSDGRTVQYF. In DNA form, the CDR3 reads TGTGCCTGGAGTTCCGACGGGAGGACCGTTCAGTACTTC.